A selection of T cell receptor beta chains follows, all from one sample in a study of CD8+CD57+ T cells in acquired aplastic anemia. MiXCR was run by TCRdb on the reads, yielding one entry per CDR3 protein. The table includes about 81,000 distinct CDR3 sequences, more than 40% detected once. Input material: sorted CD4+, CD8+, or CD8+CD57+ T cells (not recorded which) from PBMCs. These receptors were taken from a human donor in good health, serving as a control. Both conserved end residues are part of each CDR3. The D gene is left open where the match is weak. Clone size is not always given. Where it is, it says once, few, many or a class for expanded clones.

TRBJ1-1	.	TRBV7-9	.	TGTGCCAGCAGCTTCCCCGGGGACACTGAAGCTTTCTTT	CASSFPGDTEAFF
TRBJ2-6	few	TRBV30	.	TGTGCCTGGATGTTTATGGAATCGGGATCTGGGGCCAACGTCCTGACTTTC	CAWMFMESGSGANVLTF
TRBJ2-1	many	TRBV24-1	.	TGTGCCACCAGTCGATATCCCGCCAGCGCGACCGATGAGCAGTTCTTC	CATSRYPASATDEQFF
TRBJ2-7	many	TRBV2	TRBD1	TGTGCCAGCAGTGACCGGGACAGGGCCTACGAGCAGTACTTC	CASSDRDRAYEQYF
TRBJ2-2	.	TRBV7-7	.	TGTGCTAGCAGCTTAGCACAGGGCACCGGGGAGCTGTTTTTT	CASSLAQGTGELFF
TRBJ2-7	few	TRBV15	.	TGTGCCACCAGCAGAGACAGGGGAAGCTACGAGCAGTACTTC	CATSRDRGSYEQYF
TRBJ2-7	few	TRBV7-8	TRBD1	TGTGCCAGCACCCCTGTAGGACAGGGTATGACCGAGCAGTACTTC	CASTPVGQGMTEQYF
TRBJ2-7	.	TRBV7-2	.	TGTGCCGGCAGCTTACCCCACTCCTACGAGCAGTACTTC	CAGSLPHSYEQYF
TRBJ1-2	.	TRBV19	.	TGTGCCAGTAGTATCCGGGACGGAGCTAACTATGGCTACACCTTC	CASSIRDGANYGYTF
TRBJ2-5	.	TRBV3-1	TRBD1	TGTGCCAGCAGCCAAGAATCCCGGACAGGGGGTAAGACCCAGTACTTC	CASSQESRTGGKTQYF